One sample yielded the 5 T cell receptor beta chains listed below, sequenced in a study of blood T cell repertoires in COVID-19. Sequencing used immunoSEQ multiplex PCR; TCRdb keeps in-frame clones, though not all of them. The table records about 140,000 clones, 86% of them present only once. Sequencing input: peripheral blood. The receptors shown here come from a woman aged 55 to 70 with acute or convalescent COVID-19.

The chain has TRBV5-1 and TRBJ1-1; D is unclear. From germline, CDR1 is SGHRS and CDR2 YFSETQ. The CDR3 has 13 residues. Between the trimmed V and J ends, which lost 8 bases and 4 bases, there was a span of 15 bases. The CDR3 here is CASTPGSGTEAFF. In DNA, the CDR3 is TGCGCCAGTACCCCTGGCTCGGGCACTGAAGCTTTCTTT.

The table lists this clone with a count of one. DNA of the CDR3: TGTGCCAGCAGCACCCGGGGACAGGGGAATTCACCCCTCCACTTT. This translates into CASSTRGQGNSPLHF. This chain joins TRBV14 and TRBJ1-6; 10 bases align to TRBD1. V was clipped by 5 bases and J by 7 bases; unmatched bases: 5. Germline V gene data show CDR1 as SGHDN and CDR2 as FVKESK. The CDR3 runs to 15 residues.

The V and J genes are TRBV6-5 and TRBJ1-1; possible D gene TRBD1, 6 bases. Germline CDR1 reads MNHEY; CDR2 reads SVGAGI. V lost 6 bases and J 3 bases, leaving 17 bases between the germline ends. The CDR3 is 15 residues long. The CDR3 protein is CASRNRVGIDTEAFF. The CDR3 DNA follows: TGTGCCAGCAGAAACAGGGTTGGTATCGACACTGAAGCTTTCTTT.

J is TRBJ2-7 and V is TRBV9; maybe TRBD2 (5 bases). CDR1 and CDR2 (germline): SGDLS, YYNGEE. This CDR3 region has 14 residues. V lost 0 bases to trimming and J lost 7 bases, with 14 bases between them. For the CDR3, the DNA is TGTGCCAGCAGCGTAGGGGTGTCTTGGGAGGAGCAGTACTTC. It yields the protein CASSVGVSWEEQYF.

This clone appeared a few times. The chain's CDR3 is CASSRDRRTEGYGYTF. The DNA of the CDR3 is TGTGCCAGCAGCCGAGACCGAAGGACTGAGGGCTATGGCTACACCTTC. This chain connects TRBV5-6 to TRBJ1-2; D unresolved. The length of the CDR3 is 16 residues. Trimming shortened V by 4 bases and J by 4 bases, and 20 bases separated the two germline ends. Germline lookup yields CDR1 SGHDT and CDR2 YYEEEE.